This TCR beta chain was documented in a study of shared clonotypes between healthy human individuals. Measured with immunoSEQ multiplex PCR; TCRdb has only the in-frame clones, and not every one. This sample yields a few million clones, of which approximately 93% are seen a single time; 0.3% to 0.4% belongs to the top ten. Germline CDR1 is SNHLY and CDR2 is FYNNEI. The CDR3 length is 16 residues. Trimming removed 2 bases from V and 5 bases from J; junction bases left unmatched: 8. V is TRBV2 and J is TRBJ2-5, with TRBD1 identical over 10 bases. The receptor's source is a man aged 18 to 29 in good health. Some clones in this sample may be carry-over from other donors' samples. The sequencing sample was made of naive CD4+ T cells from PBMCs. As for subset: CD45RA+ positively selected. The CDR3 sequence: CASSELRQGARETQYF. Here the CDR3 DNA reads TGTGCCAGCAGTGAATTGAGACAGGGGGCCAGGGAGACCCAGTACTTC. Full variable domain (missing parts from reference TRBV2 and TRBJ2-5): EPEVTQTPSHQVTQMGQEVILRCVPISNHLYFYWYRQILGQKVEFLVSFYNNEISEKSEIFDDQFSVERPDGSNFTLKIRSTKLEDSAMYFCASSELRQGARETQYFGPGTRLLVL.